Listed below are T cell receptor beta chains from one sample, sequenced in a study of blood T cell repertoires in COVID-19. Some clones are missing from TCRdb's copy, which holds only in-frame ones; the method was immunoSEQ multiplex PCR. The sample has over 25,000 clones, about 78% seen once; the top ten hold roughly a third. Sample: peripheral blood. The receptors stem from an elderly man with acute or convalescent COVID-19. CDR3s include the opening cysteine and the closing phenylalanine or tryptophan. A D gene is named only where the DNA matches it firmly. Clone size is not always given. Where it is, it says once, few, many or a class for expanded clones.

d_call j_call clone_size v_call cdr3_nt cdr3_aa
TRBD1 TRBJ1-2 - TRBV6-2/TRBV6-3 TGTGCCAGCAGTTACCCCAGGACAGGGGTTCCTGGCTACACCTTC CASSYPRTGVPGYTF
- TRBJ2-3 - TRBV9 TGTGCCAGTTTAGCGTCAGATACGCAGTATTTT CASLASDTQYF
- TRBJ2-1 - TRBV29-1 TGCAGCGTTGAAGATCAAGAGCGGGCCTCCTACAATGAGCAGTTCTTC CSVEDQERASYNEQFF
- TRBJ1-1 - TRBV5-1 TGCGCCAGCAGCTTGGGTGGAGGGGTGAACACTGAAGCTTTCTTT CASSLGGGVNTEAFF
- TRBJ1-5 few TRBV5-5 TGTGCCAGCAGCTTTACTTTGGATCAGCCCCAGCATTTT CASSFTLDQPQHF
- TRBJ1-5 few TRBV2 TGTGCCAGCAGTCGTGAGGGGGAAAGCAATCAGCCCCAGCATTTT CASSREGESNQPQHF
- TRBJ2-2 - TRBV5-6 TGTGCCAGCAGCGAGGCCGGGGAGCTGTTTTTT CASSEAGELFF
TRBD2 TRBJ2-3 - TRBV10-1 TGCGCCAGCAGTGAAGCGGGGGGCCGCGATACGCAGTATTTT CASSEAGGRDTQYF
TRBD1 TRBJ2-6 - TRBV7-8 TGTGCCAGCAGGAGTACACAGGGGGACAGAGCCAACGTCCTGACTTTC CASRSTQGDRANVLTF
- TRBJ2-7 - TRBV5-5 TGTGCCAGCAGCTTTTTAGCAGGGCCCTACGAGCAGTACTTC CASSFLAGPYEQYF
- TRBJ2-7 - TRBV3-1/TRBV3-2 TGTGCCAGCAGCCACCGTGGGGTCAGGGGCGAGCAGTACTTC CASSHRGVRGEQYF
TRBD1 TRBJ1-4 - TRBV3-1/TRBV3-2 TGTGCCAGCAGCCGAATCGAACGGACAGGGTTATTTGAAAAACTGTTTTTT CASSRIERTGLFEKLFF
- TRBJ1-1 few TRBV6-5 TGTGCCAGCAGTACGCGGTGGAACACTGAAGCTTTCTTT CASSTRWNTEAFF
- TRBJ2-2 few TRBV7-2 TGTGCCAGCAGCTTGGGGGGAGGACCCGGGGAGCTGTTTTTT CASSLGGGPGELFF
TRBD1 TRBJ1-2 - TRBV27 TGTGCCAGCAGTTCAGACAGGGCGGGCTATGGCTACACCTTC CASSSDRAGYGYTF
TRBD1 TRBJ2-7 - TRBV29-1 TGCAGCGCTAGGACCCAGGGGGCGCGTTACGAGCAGTACTTC CSARTQGARYEQYF
- TRBJ1-1 - TRBV9 TGTGCCAGCAGCCCAGGGCCCCTCACTGAAGCTTTCTTT CASSPGPLTEAFF
TRBD2 TRBJ2-1 - TRBV7-9 TGTGCCAGCAGCGCGAATACTAGCGGGGGGGGTATTAGCGATGAGCAGTTCTTC CASSANTSGGGISDEQFF
TRBD1 TRBJ2-7 - TRBV11-2 TGTGCCAGCAGCTCCCTTGTGGGACAGAGATCCTACGAGCAGTACTTC CASSSLVGQRSYEQYF
TRBD2 TRBJ2-5 - TRBV6-1 TGTGCCAGCAGTGCTCTAAGGCGGGGGGGCCTCGGGACCCAGTACTTC CASSALRRGGLGTQYF
TRBD1 TRBJ1-1 few TRBV27 TGTGCCAGCGGTGGACAGGGACATACTGAAGCTTTCTTT CASGGQGHTEAFF
- TRBJ2-5 - TRBV11-1 TGTGCCAGCAGCCCCCGGGACATAGGGGAGACCCAGTACTTC CASSPRDIGETQYF
TRBD1 TRBJ1-3 - TRBV9 TGTGCCAGCAGCGTAGGACAGGGGGCGTCTGGAAACACCATATATTTT CASSVGQGASGNTIYF